One sample yielded the 8 T cell receptor beta chains listed below, sequenced in a study of patients and donors after allogeneic stem cell transplantation. Each CDR3 protein is one row after TCRdb ran MiXCR on the RT-PCR reads. Of roughly 880,000 distinct CDR3 sequences in the sample, more than 15% were seen once. Sequencing was performed on blood, either unsorted or a sorted T cell fraction (not recorded which). These receptors all stem from a human donor who was either an allogeneic HSCT recipient or a stem cell or donor lymphocyte infusion donor (not recorded which). It is not recorded whose cells these are; they may come from a transplant donor.

This clonotype occurred a few times. J is TRBJ1-2 and V is TRBV7-6; a possible D gene is TRBD1 (5 bases). The ends were cut back, 2 bases at V and 8 bases at J, with 12 bases in the middle. The CDR3 has 13 amino acids. Germline V gene sequence: CDR1 SGHVS, CDR2 FNYEAQ. The CDR3 DNA follows: TGTGCCAGCAGCTTATACGGGCAGGGCGGCTACACCTTC. Its translation is CASSLYGQGGYTF.

The V gene is TRBV6-5, the J gene TRBJ2-7; D gene ambiguous. In germline, CDR1 is MNHEY, CDR2 SVGAGI. The CDR3 is 14 amino acids. Trimming took off 2 bases at V and 3 bases at J, with 11 bases between the two ends. The chain's CDR3 is CASSYTGRNYEQYF. The CDR3 DNA reads TGTGCCAGCAGTTACACGGGCAGAAACTACGAGCAGTACTTC.

The table lists this clonotype with a few counts. The V and J genes are TRBV5-1 and TRBJ2-7; D may correspond to TRBD1 or TRBD2 (5 bases each). CDR3 length: 15 residues. V was trimmed by 0 bases and J by 2 bases, leaving 12 bases between them. Germline CDR1 SGHRS, CDR2 YFSETQ. CDR3 sequence: CASSLGGSDPYEQYF. The DNA of the CDR3 is TGCGCCAGCAGCTTGGGGGGGAGCGACCCCTACGAGCAGTACTTC.

The table lists this clonotype with a few counts. The V and J genes are TRBV9 and TRBJ2-3, with 10 bases fitting TRBD2. The CDR3 sequence is 16 residues long. After removal of 4 bases from V and 4 bases from J, the junction contained 9 bases not matched to a gene. CDR1 SGDLS and CDR2 YYNGEE come from the germline V gene. The CDR3 here is CASSSPPSGRADTQYF. The CDR3 DNA reads TGTGCCAGCAGCTCTCCCCCTAGCGGGAGAGCAGATACGCAGTATTTT. The variable domain in full, with the rest retrieved from reference TRBV9 and TRBJ2-3, is DSGVTQTPKHLITATGQRVTLRCSPRSGDLSVYWYQQSLDQGLQFLIQYYNGEERAKGNILERFSAQQFPDLHSELNLSSLELGDSALYFCASSSPPSGRADTQYFGPGTRLTVL.

The chain is built from TRBV29-1 and TRBJ2-1; no clear D gene. Germline CDR1 reads SQVTM; CDR2 reads ANQGSEA. Trimming took off 0 bases at V and 6 bases at J, with 18 bases between the two ends. CDR3 length equals 16 residues. CDR3 nucleotide sequence: TGCAGCGTTGAAGATCTTCTAGGAAGGATTGGCAATGAGCAGTTCTTC. Translation: CSVEDLLGRIGNEQFF.

The chain recombines TRBV29-1 with TRBJ2-7; 8 nucleotides line up with TRBD2. V was pared by 4 bases and J by 6 bases, with 11 bases of the junction left unmatched. The CDR3 loop spans 14 amino acids. Germline lookup yields CDR1 SQVTM and CDR2 ANQGSEA. This CDR3 reads CSVAFGGTRGEQYF. CDR3 DNA sequence: TGCAGCGTTGCCTTCGGCGGGACTAGGGGCGAGCAGTACTTC.

This chain links TRBV5-1 with TRBJ1-3, with 9 bases aligning to TRBD1. CDR1 SGHRS and CDR2 YFSETQ come from the germline V gene. The CDR3 is 16 residues long. J lost 1 base, V lost 10 bases, and 12 bases had no gene match. CDR3 DNA sequence: TGCGCCCGCCGGGACAGGGCACCCCTATCTGGAAACACCATATATTTT. Translated, it gives CARRDRAPLSGNTIYF.

This rearrangement joins TRBV7-3 to TRBJ2-7; the match to TRBD2 covers 10 bases. Germline V CDR1 and CDR2: SGHTA, FQGTGA. V lost 2 bases, J lost 6 bases, and 7 bases stayed unmatched. This CDR3 has 15 residues. The CDR3 region has the DNA TGTGCCAGCAGCTTAGGTCTAGCGGGAGTAGCCGAGCAGTACTTC. Its protein is CASSLGLAGVAEQYF. Supplemented by reference TRBV7-3 and TRBJ2-7, the full variable domain reads GAGVSQTPSNKVTEKGKYVELRCDPISGHTALYWYRQSLGQGPEFLIYFQGTGAADDSGLPNDRFFAVRPEGSVSTLKIQRTERGDSAVYLCASSLGLAGVAEQYFGPGTRLTVT.